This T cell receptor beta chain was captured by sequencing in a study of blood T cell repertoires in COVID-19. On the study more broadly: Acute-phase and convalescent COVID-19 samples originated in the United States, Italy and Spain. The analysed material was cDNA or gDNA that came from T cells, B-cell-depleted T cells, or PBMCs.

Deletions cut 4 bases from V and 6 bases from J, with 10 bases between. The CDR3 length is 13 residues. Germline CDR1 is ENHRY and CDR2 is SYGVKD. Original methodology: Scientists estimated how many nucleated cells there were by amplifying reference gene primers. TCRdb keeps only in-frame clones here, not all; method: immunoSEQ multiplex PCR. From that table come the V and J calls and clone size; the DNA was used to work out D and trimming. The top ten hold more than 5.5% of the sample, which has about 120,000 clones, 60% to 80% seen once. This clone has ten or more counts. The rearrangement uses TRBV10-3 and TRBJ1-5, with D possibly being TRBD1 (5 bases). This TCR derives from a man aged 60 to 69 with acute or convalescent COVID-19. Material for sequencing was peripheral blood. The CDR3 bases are TGTGCCATCAGTGGGGGCGTAGGTCAGCCCCAGCATTTT. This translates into CAISGGVGQPQHF.